This T cell receptor beta chain comes out of a study of T-cell memory formation after mild COVID-19. Study as a whole: TCR clusters showed largely donor specificity.

cDNA libraries for TCR alpha and TCR beta, carrying sample barcodes and UMIs, came from 5'RACE with constant-segment primers. TCRdb redid the calling of the 5' RACE reads with MiXCR, one entry per CDR3 protein. The sample records more than 150,000 distinct CDR3 sequences, roughly 18% being singletons. Findings of the study overall: Clones that contracted clustered mainly in CM and EM if CD4+ and in EMRA if CD8+. Nothing confirmed that second-wave clones peaking on day 37 were specific for SARS-CoV-2.

In the case of this clonotype: Its antigen is unknown.

Trimming left V 1 base short and J 4 bases short, with 10 bases between. This CDR3 contains 14 residues. The chain couples TRBV12-3 or TRBV12-4 to TRBJ2-5; no reliable D call. This sequence originates from a man in his late teens or twenties who had mild COVID-19 (a few samples of this study predate the infection). Cell type and time point are not known. The sequenced material came from PBMCs or a T cell subset sorted from them (not recorded which). The CDR3 loop is CASSLGSLPETQYF. CDR3 coding DNA: TGTGCCAGCAGTTTAGGGTCCCTCCCAGAGACCCAGTACTTC.